This T cell receptor beta chain was sequenced for a study of cytomegalovirus exposure and HLA in healthy donors. Study-wide points: The authors enumerated over 150 TCR beta chains as linked to cytomegalovirus. As confirmed in vitro, a few CMV-associated chains were specific for CMV antigens.

Clones were sequenced by immunoSEQ multiplex PCR, and TCRdb holds only the in-frame ones, with some missing. The data contain roughly 60,000 clones, roughly 96% of them seen just once; the ten biggest clones take up approximately 6.4%. In the case of this clone: Its antigen is undetermined.

The CDR3 is 15 residues long. Germline CDR1 reads SQVTM; CDR2 reads ANQGSEA. The trim removed 5 bases at V and 1 base at J, leaving 4 bases unmatched. Specimen: PBMCs. The sequence was collected from a woman aged 18-29 years in good health and CMV-seropositive. The chain has TRBV29-1 and TRBJ2-2; 10 bases agree with TRBD2. The CDR3 bases are TGCAGCGTTATGGCTAGCGGGGGGAACACCGGGGAGCTGTTTTTT. It codes for CSVMASGGNTGELFF.